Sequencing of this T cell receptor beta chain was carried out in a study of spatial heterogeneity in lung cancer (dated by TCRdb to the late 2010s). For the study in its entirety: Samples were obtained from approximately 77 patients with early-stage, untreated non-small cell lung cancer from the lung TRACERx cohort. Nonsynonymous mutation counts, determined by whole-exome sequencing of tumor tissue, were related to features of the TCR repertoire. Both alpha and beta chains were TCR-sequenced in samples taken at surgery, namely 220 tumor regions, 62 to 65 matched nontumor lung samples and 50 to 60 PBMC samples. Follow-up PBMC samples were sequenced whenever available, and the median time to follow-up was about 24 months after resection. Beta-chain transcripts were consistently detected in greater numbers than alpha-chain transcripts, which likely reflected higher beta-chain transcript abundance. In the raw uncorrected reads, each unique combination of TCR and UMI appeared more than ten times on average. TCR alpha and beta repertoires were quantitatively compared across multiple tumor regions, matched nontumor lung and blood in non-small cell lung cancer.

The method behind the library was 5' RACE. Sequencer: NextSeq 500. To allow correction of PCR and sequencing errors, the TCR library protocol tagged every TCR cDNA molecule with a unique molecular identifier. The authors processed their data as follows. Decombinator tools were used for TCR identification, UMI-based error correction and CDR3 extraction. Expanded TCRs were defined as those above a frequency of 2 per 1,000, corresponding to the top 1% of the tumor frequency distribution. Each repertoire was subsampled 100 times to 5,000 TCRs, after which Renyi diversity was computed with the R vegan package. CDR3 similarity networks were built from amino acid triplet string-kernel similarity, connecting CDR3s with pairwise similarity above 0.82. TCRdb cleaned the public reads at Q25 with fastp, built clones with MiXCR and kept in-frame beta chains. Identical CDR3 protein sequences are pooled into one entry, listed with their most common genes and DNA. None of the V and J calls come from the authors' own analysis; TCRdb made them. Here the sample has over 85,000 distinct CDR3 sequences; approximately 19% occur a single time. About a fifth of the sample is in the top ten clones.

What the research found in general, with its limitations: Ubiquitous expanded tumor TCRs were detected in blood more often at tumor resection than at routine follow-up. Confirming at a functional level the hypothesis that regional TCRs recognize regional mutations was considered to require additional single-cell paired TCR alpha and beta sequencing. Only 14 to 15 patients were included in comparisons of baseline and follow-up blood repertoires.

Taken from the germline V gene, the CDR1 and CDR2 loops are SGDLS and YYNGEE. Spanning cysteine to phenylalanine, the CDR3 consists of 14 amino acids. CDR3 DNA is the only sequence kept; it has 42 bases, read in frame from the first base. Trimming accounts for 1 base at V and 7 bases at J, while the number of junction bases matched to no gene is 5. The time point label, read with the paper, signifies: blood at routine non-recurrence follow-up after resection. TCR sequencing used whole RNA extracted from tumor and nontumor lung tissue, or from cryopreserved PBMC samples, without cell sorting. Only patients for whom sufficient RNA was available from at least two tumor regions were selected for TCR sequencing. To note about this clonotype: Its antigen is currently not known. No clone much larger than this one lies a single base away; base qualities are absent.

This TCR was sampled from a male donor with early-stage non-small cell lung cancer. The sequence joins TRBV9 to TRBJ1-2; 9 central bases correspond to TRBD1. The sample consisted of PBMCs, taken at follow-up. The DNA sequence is TGTGCCAGCAGCGTAACAGGGGGCTTGTTTGGCTACACCTTC. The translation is CASSVTGGLFGYTF.